One and the same sample provided the 6 T cell receptor beta chains below, sequenced in a study of cytomegalovirus exposure and HLA in healthy donors. PCR used 60 Vbeta primers and 13 Jbeta primers. Clones were read by immunoSEQ multiplex PCR, and TCRdb kept only the in-frame ones, dropping some. The table lists 85,000 to 130,000 clones, approximately 80% of them singletons, with approximately 1.7% in the top ten. Sequenced sample: PBMCs. Source of these receptors: a woman between 40 and 50 years old in good health and CMV-seronegative.

The V gene is TRBV30, the J gene TRBJ2-7; D possibly corresponds to TRBD2 (6 bases). Germline V gives CDR1 GTSNPN, CDR2 SVGIG (reference sequence). V dropped 3 bases and J dropped 2 bases, with 17 bases sitting between them. This CDR3 contains 15 residues. DNA for the CDR3: TGTGCCTGGAGCCAAGAGTCCGGGAGAACCTACGAGCAGTACTTC. Amino acid sequence: CAWSQESGRTYEQYF.

This chain uses TRBV18 with TRBJ1-5, with D maybe TRBD1 (5 bases). In germline, CDR1 is KGHSH, CDR2 LQKENI. With 6 bases removed from V and 2 bases from J, the gap between germline ends came to 20 bases. The CDR3 totals 17 residues. Here the CDR3 reads CASSLGTTGGGNQPQHF. The CDR3 DNA follows: TGTGCCAGCTCCCTCGGGACTACGGGCGGGGGCAATCAGCCCCAGCATTTT.

V gene TRBV28 combines with J gene TRBJ2-7; D is perhaps TRBD2 (6 bases). The germline CDR1 and CDR2 sequences are MDHEN and SYDVKM. The CDR3 loop spans 13 amino acids. Trimming took off 11 bases at V and 0 bases at J, with 14 bases between the two ends. CDR3 sequence reads: CAVDGTPSYEQYF. The DNA for the CDR3 is TGTGCCGTAGATGGGACTCCCTCCTACGAGCAGTACTTC.

The chain uses TRBV5-1 and TRBJ2-3; a possible D gene is TRBD1 (5 bases). This CDR3 contains 13 residues. Trimming cost V 6 bases and J 6 bases, with 14 bases left between them. CDR1 and CDR2 from the germline V gene are SGHRS and YFSETQ. The CDR3 spells CASTLQGVDTQYF. The CDR3 DNA follows: TGCGCCAGCACTCTCCAGGGTGTGGATACGCAGTATTTT.

Only a few counts were recorded for this clone. This chain joins TRBV5-1 and TRBJ1-1; D is uncertain. The germline CDR1 and CDR2 sequences are SGHRS and YFSETQ. This CDR3 is 14 amino acids long. The ends were cut back, 4 bases at V and 1 base at J, with 11 bases in the middle. The CDR3 loop is CASSTDTENTEAFF. CDR3 DNA: TGCGCCAGCAGCACAGACACGGAGAACACTGAAGCTTTCTTT. Based on the CDR3 plus reference TRBV5-1 and TRBJ1-1, the full variable domain is KAGVTQTPRYLIKTRGQQVTLSCSPISGHRSVSWYQQTPGQGLQFLFEYFSETQRNKGNFPGRFSGRQFSNSRSEMNVSTLELGDSALYLCASSTDTENTEAFFGQGTRLTVV.

The V gene is TRBV11-2, the J gene TRBJ2-3; tentative D call: TRBD1 (5 bases). The germline CDR1 and CDR2 sequences are SGHAT and FQNNGV. The V gene lost 0 bases and the J gene lost 6 bases, with 16 bases spanning the gap. The CDR3 totals 16 residues. The CDR3: CASSLESGLGGDTQYF. The CDR3, as DNA: TGTGCCAGCAGCTTAGAATCAGGGTTGGGTGGGGATACGCAGTATTTT.